This T cell receptor beta chain was obtained from a study of T cell changes during pregnancy in multiple sclerosis. Here immunoSEQ multiplex PCR was the method, and the copy in TCRdb shows in-frame clones only, minus some. The profile shows fewer than 60,000 clones, approximately 90% of them singletons. The sample consisted of peripheral blood, taken after pregnancy. The TCR originated in a female donor in good health, enrolled as a control in a pregnancy study.

CDR3 loop: CASSLGSGQGLEQYF. CDR3 nucleotide sequence: TGCGCCAGCAGCTTAGGCTCGGGACAGGGCCTCGAGCAGTACTTC. V usage is TRBV5-1 and J usage is TRBJ2-7, with 9 bases that match TRBD1. The germline V gene has CDR1 SGHRS and CDR2 YFSETQ. Trimming at V came to 2 bases and at J to 6 bases, leaving 9 bases not matched to a gene. The CDR3 has 15 amino acids.